Reported below is one T cell receptor beta chain. The antigen is unknown. The sample is drawn from a study of OX40 agonist ivuxolimab in advanced cancers. At the level of the study: With a range of roughly 23 to 85, age averaged approximately 55 years, and nearly 85% were male. Three patients showed partial responses: one hepatocellular carcinoma and two cutaneous melanoma cases. Study-wide findings and caveats: On average, CD8+ T cells showed a greater number of expanded clones than CD4+. Normalized T-cell clonal expansion was also low in a subset of nonresponders.

Profiled with immunoSEQ multiplex PCR; TCRdb holds only in-frame clones, not every one. The sample consists of some 68,000 clones, less than 90% of them appearing once. The CDR3 covers 15 residues. The V gene's germline CDR1 is SGHRS and CDR2 YFSETQ. V was clipped by 4 bases and J by 8 bases; unmatched bases: 10. This chain connects TRBV5-1 to TRBJ1-2; the match to TRBD1 covers 11 bases. This specimen was CD4+ or CD8+ T cells sorted from blood, taken in a trial of the OX40 agonist ivuxolimab. The receptor was derived from an adult with an advanced solid tumor such as melanoma, head and neck, liver or kidney cancer. The CDR3 nucleotides read TGCGCCAGCAGCACAGACGGACAGGGGGCTTGGGGCTACACCTTC. Translating it yields CASSTDGQGAWGYTF.